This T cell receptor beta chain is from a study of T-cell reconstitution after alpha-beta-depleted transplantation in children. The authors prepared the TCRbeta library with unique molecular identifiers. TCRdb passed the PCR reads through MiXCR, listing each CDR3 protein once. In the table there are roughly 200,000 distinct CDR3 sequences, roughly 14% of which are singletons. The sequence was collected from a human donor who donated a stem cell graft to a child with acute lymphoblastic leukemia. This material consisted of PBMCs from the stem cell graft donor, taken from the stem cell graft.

CDR3 sequence reads: CSVPRPSDNEQYF. The DNA for the CDR3 is TGCAGCGTACCCAGGCCAAGCGATAACGAGCAGTACTTC. The chain carries TRBV29-1 and TRBJ2-7; D gene unclear. CDR1 is SQVTM and CDR2 is ANQGSEA in the germline V gene. V lost 6 bases and J 5 bases, leaving 17 bases between the germline ends. The CDR3 length is 13 residues.